The 16 T cell receptor beta chains below all came from one sample that was sequenced in a study of OX40 agonist ivuxolimab in advanced cancers. The data were produced by immunoSEQ multiplex PCR, yet TCRdb's version contains in-frame clones alone and is incomplete. The sample lists tens of thousands of clones; 85% to 90% were seen once. The starting material was CD4+ or CD8+ T cells sorted from blood, obtained in a trial of the OX40 agonist ivuxolimab. Receptors originate from an adult with an advanced solid tumor such as melanoma, head and neck, liver or kidney cancer.

The table lists this clone with a count of one. The chain is built from TRBV11-3 and TRBJ2-1; D gene uncertain. The CDR3 sequence is 15 residues long. V was pared by 0 bases and J by 10 bases, with 16 bases between. The germline CDR1 and CDR2 sequences are SGHNT and YENEEA. DNA for the CDR3: TGTGCCAGCAGCTTAGATTCAGGCTTGTTTGGGGAGCAGTTCTTC. Amino acids: CASSLDSGLFGEQFF. The whole variable domain, filled in from reference TRBV11-3 and TRBJ2-1, reads EAGVVQSPRYKIIEKKQPVAFWCNPISGHNTLYWYLQNLGQGPELLIRYENEEAVDDSQLPKDRFSAERLKGVDSTLKIQPAELGDSAVYLCASSLDSGLFGEQFFGPGTRLTVL.

This rearrangement joins TRBV10-3 to TRBJ2-7; 11 bases are a match to TRBD1. This CDR3 has 14 amino acids. After removal of 6 bases from V and 2 bases from J, the junction contained 3 bases not matched to a gene. Germline CDR1 and CDR2: ENHRY and SYGVKD. The CDR3 sequence is CAIRGQGEAYEQYF. The DNA of the CDR3 is TGTGCCATCAGGGGACAGGGGGAAGCCTACGAGCAGTACTTC.

This chain links TRBV6-5 with TRBJ2-1, with D maybe TRBD1 (6 bases). V was trimmed by 0 bases and J by 6 bases, leaving 12 bases between them. The germline CDR1 and CDR2 sequences are MNHEY and SVGAGI. The length of the CDR3 is 15 residues. CDR3 amino acids: CASSYSGTGSNEQFF. CDR3 bases: TGTGCCAGCAGTTACTCGGGAACAGGGTCCAATGAGCAGTTCTTC.

The chain couples TRBV6-5 to TRBJ2-5; D might be TRBD1 or TRBD2, each matching 5 bases. V was trimmed by 2 bases and J by 7 bases, leaving 11 bases between them. CDR3 size: 13 residues. Germline CDR1 is MNHEY and CDR2 is SVGAGI. The CDR3 loop reads CASSYGTQRTQYF. The CDR3 bases are TGTGCCAGCAGTTACGGGACCCAAAGGACCCAGTACTTC.

This chain connects TRBV21-1 to TRBJ2-1; TRBD2 reflects the table's D call only, with no check against the DNA. TRBV21-1 is designated a pseudogene. This CDR3 contains 15 residues. The CDR3 DNA reads TGTGCACTTATGCGGACTAGCGGGAGGGACAATGAGCAGTTCTTC. This sequence encodes CALMRTSGRDNEQFF.

The CDR3 DNA reads TGCGCCAGCAGCCTGGGGGCCACTTGGACCAACGAGCAGTACTTC. This gives the protein CASSLGATWTNEQYF. The gene calls are TRBV5-1 and TRBJ2-7; a possible D gene is TRBD1 (6 bases). Germline assignment: CDR1 SGHRS and CDR2 YFSETQ. The CDR3 has 15 amino acids. The V and J ends lost 4 bases and 5 bases respectively, with 19 bases between them. Variable domain in full (rest from reference TRBV5-1 and TRBJ2-7): KAGVTQTPRYLIKTRGQQVTLSCSPISGHRSVSWYQQTPGQGLQFLFEYFSETQRNKGNFPGRFSGRQFSNSRSEMNVSTLELGDSALYLCASSLGATWTNEQYFGPGTRLTVT.

J is TRBJ2-7 and V is TRBV28, with 9 bases lining up with TRBD2. This CDR3 is 15 amino acids long. V lost 0 bases to trimming and J lost 6 bases; unmatched junction nucleotides: 6. The germline V gene encodes CDR1 MDHEN and CDR2 SYDVKM. The CDR3 sequence is CASSLWASGTVEQYF. Here the CDR3 DNA reads TGTGCCAGCAGTTTATGGGCTAGCGGGACAGTCGAGCAGTACTTC.

This clone showed up just once. The V and J genes are TRBV5-1 and TRBJ1-1, with D unresolved. V lost 1 base to trimming and J lost 7 bases, with 11 bases between them. Germline V gives CDR1 SGHRS, CDR2 YFSETQ. The CDR3 runs 13 residues. The CDR3, as DNA: TGCGCCAGCAGCTTGTTTGGGCAGCGTGAAGCTTTCTTT. Amino acid sequence: CASSLFGQREAFF.

The chain carries TRBV25-1 and TRBJ1-5; no definite D call. The CDR3 is 14 amino acids. V lost 8 bases and J lost 3, with 14 bases in between. CDR1 and CDR2 (germline): MGHDK, SYGVNS. CDR3 coding DNA: TGTGCCAGCCTAGCCCACCGCCCCAATCAGCCCCAGCATTTT. Encoded protein: CASLAHRPNQPQHF.

CDR3 protein: CASSTGQEQYF. CDR3 nucleotides: TGCGCCAGCAGCACGGGACAAGAGCAGTACTTC. This sequence joins TRBV5-1 and TRBJ2-5; D perhaps matches TRBD1 (6 bases). CDR1 SGHRS and CDR2 YFSETQ come from the germline V gene. Trimming left V 4 bases short and J 11 bases short, with 12 bases between. The CDR3 runs 11 residues.

The chain links TRBV4-1 to TRBJ1-1, with 8 bases matching TRBD1. The CDR3 is 14 amino acids. Trimming cost V 0 bases and J 7 bases; bases outside gene matches: 4. The germline V gene encodes CDR1 MGHRA and CDR2 YSYEKL. CDR3 amino acids: CASSQEGQVNEAFF. CDR3 in DNA: TGCGCCAGCAGCCAAGAGGGACAGGTCAATGAAGCTTTCTTT.

The rearrangement uses TRBV5-1 and TRBJ2-3, with D unclear. Trimming removed 3 bases from V and 0 bases from J, with 14 bases in between. The CDR3 is 16 residues long. CDR1 is SGHRS, CDR2 YFSETQ, per germline. The CDR3 nucleotides read TGCGCCAGCAGCTCGATTAGGCTTTCTAGCACAGATACGCAGTATTTT. Translating it yields CASSSIRLSSTDTQYF.

The genes are TRBV19 and TRBJ2-3; D may correspond to TRBD1 or TRBD2 (5 bases each). The CDR3 sequence is 15 residues long. V was shortened by 7 bases and J by 3 bases, with 17 bases between the two germline ends. Germline loops: CDR1 LNHDA, CDR2 SQIVND (reference sequence). The CDR3 DNA reads as TGTGCCAGTACGACGAGGGGAGCCGTAACAGATACGCAGTATTTT. Translation gives CASTTRGAVTDTQYF.

The chain has TRBV30 and TRBJ2-5; D gene uncertain. Germline CDR1 and CDR2: GTSNPN and SVGIG (reference sequence). V gave up 0 bases and J gave up 2 bases, with 7 bases separating them. This CDR3 region has 13 residues. The DNA for the CDR3 is TGTGCCTGGAGTGTACTTGAACAAGAGACCCAGTACTTC. Its translation is CAWSVLEQETQYF.

The chain links TRBV15 to TRBJ2-1; 11 bases align to TRBD2. The CDR3 spans 15 residues. Looked up from germline, CDR1 is LNHNV and CDR2 is YYDKDF (reference sequence). After removal of 0 bases from V and 8 bases from J, the junction contained 3 bases not matched to a gene. CDR3 protein: CATSRDSGLADEQFF. CDR3 nucleotide sequence: TGTGCCACCAGCAGAGATTCGGGACTAGCGGATGAGCAGTTCTTC.

V is TRBV5-1 and J is TRBJ2-7; D may be TRBD2 (5 bases). This CDR3 spans 14 amino acids. Trimming shortened V by 8 bases and J by 5 bases, and 20 bases separated the two germline ends. Per germline, CDR1 SGHRS and CDR2 YFSETQ. CDR3 sequence reads: CARKTEPQEDEQYF. CDR3 DNA sequence: TGCGCCAGAAAGACTGAGCCCCAGGAGGACGAGCAGTACTTC.